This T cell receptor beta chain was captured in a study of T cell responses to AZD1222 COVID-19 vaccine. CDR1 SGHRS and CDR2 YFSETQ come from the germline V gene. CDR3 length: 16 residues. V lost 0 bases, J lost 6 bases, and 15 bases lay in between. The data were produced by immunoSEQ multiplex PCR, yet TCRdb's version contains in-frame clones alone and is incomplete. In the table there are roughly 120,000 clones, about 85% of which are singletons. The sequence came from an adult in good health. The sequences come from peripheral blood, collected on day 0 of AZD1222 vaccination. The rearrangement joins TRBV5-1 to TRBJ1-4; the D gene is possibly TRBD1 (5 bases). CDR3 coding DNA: TGCGCCAGCAGCTTGGGGGGTCAGGGCGGTGATGAAAAACTGTTTTTT. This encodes CASSLGGQGGDEKLFF.